The TCR beta chain described here comes from a study of beta chain features in type 1 diabetes. As for the study in general: Analysis included 107,917,701 sorted cells drawn from all samples. Findings of the study overall: Among all four CD4+ subsets, Type 1 diabetes patients had TCRB CDR3s that were moderately but significantly shorter.

Details on this clone: Its target is unknown.

Markers CD45RO/CCR7/CD25/CD127/CD95/CD27 served to sort CD4+ naive, central memory, regulatory and stem cell-like memory cells. The germline gives CDR1 LNHDA, CDR2 SQIVND (reference sequence). The CDR3 sequence is 14 residues long. The V end lost 3 bases, the J end lost 9 bases, and 12 bases lay between the germline ends. Expressed TCRB transcripts were sequenced after all isolated RNA was converted to cDNA. TCRdb's table, derived via immunoSEQ multiplex PCR, lists solely in-frame clones and lacks some. The sample records 150,000 to 200,000 clones, roughly 60% being singletons. The source is a man aged 25-45 years with type 1 diabetes. Sequenced: naive CD4+ T cells from blood. The chain is built from TRBV19 and TRBJ1-6; no clear D gene. The CDR3 here is CASSIEGLGSPLHF. Written as DNA, the CDR3 is TGTGCCAGTAGTATTGAGGGTCTTGGTTCACCCCTCCACTTT.